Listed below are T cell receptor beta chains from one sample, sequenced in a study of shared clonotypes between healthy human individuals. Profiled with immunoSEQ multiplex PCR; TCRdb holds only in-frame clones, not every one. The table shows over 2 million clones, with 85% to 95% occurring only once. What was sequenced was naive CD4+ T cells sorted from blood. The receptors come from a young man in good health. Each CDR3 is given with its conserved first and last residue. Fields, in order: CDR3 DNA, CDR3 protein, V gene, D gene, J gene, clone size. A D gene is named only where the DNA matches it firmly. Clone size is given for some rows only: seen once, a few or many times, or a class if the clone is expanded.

CDR3 DNA: TGTGCCACCAGCAGGGATCCCCCCTCAGGGGGGTCCTACGAGCAGTACTTC; CDR3 protein: CATSRDPPSGGSYEQYF; V gene: TRBV15; D gene: NA; J gene: TRBJ2-7; clone size: NA
CDR3 DNA: TGCGCCAGAAATCGGGAGACTAATGAAAAACTGTTTTTT; CDR3 protein: CARNRETNEKLFF; V gene: TRBV10-1; D gene: NA; J gene: TRBJ1-4; clone size: NA
CDR3 DNA: TGTGCCAGCAGCCAAGCAGGGCGCCCGACAACGCAGTATTTT; CDR3 protein: CASSQAGRPTTQYF; V gene: TRBV7-9; D gene: NA; J gene: TRBJ2-3; clone size: once
CDR3 DNA: TGTGCCAGCAAACCTGCTAGCGGGGGAACCGGGACCCAGTACTTC; CDR3 protein: CASKPASGGTGTQYF; V gene: TRBV6-6; D gene: TRBD2; J gene: TRBJ2-5; clone size: NA
CDR3 DNA: TGTGCCAGCAGCTTAAGAGATAGGTTAGGCATTCAGTACTTC; CDR3 protein: CASSLRDRLGIQYF; V gene: TRBV11-2; D gene: NA; J gene: TRBJ2-4; clone size: NA
CDR3 DNA: TGTGCCATCAGGGGACAGGCGAGCTCCTACGAGCAGTACTTC; CDR3 protein: CAIRGQASSYEQYF; V gene: TRBV10-3; D gene: TRBD1; J gene: TRBJ2-7; clone size: NA
CDR3 DNA: TGTGCCAGCTCACCGGGGCGGGACAGGGTGGACACTGAAGCTTTCTTT; CDR3 protein: CASSPGRDRVDTEAFF; V gene: TRBV18; D gene: TRBD1; J gene: TRBJ1-1; clone size: NA
CDR3 DNA: TGTGCCAGCAGTTTAGGGACTAACTATGGCTACACCTTC; CDR3 protein: CASSLGTNYGYTF; V gene: TRBV28; D gene: NA; J gene: TRBJ1-2; clone size: few
CDR3 DNA: TGTGCCTGGAGTGTATATCCAGATACGCAGTATTTT; CDR3 protein: CAWSVYPDTQYF; V gene: TRBV30; D gene: NA; J gene: TRBJ2-3; clone size: NA
CDR3 DNA: TGTGCCTGGGGCCGGGACAGCTACGAGCAGTACTTC; CDR3 protein: CAWGRDSYEQYF; V gene: TRBV30; D gene: TRBD1; J gene: TRBJ2-7; clone size: NA
CDR3 DNA: TGTGCCAGCAGTGGGACAGGGGGAGTGGGGTACGAGCAGTACTTC; CDR3 protein: CASSGTGGVGYEQYF; V gene: TRBV2; D gene: TRBD1; J gene: TRBJ2-7; clone size: few
CDR3 DNA: TGCAGCGTTATCCCCCGGGACAGGCCCACAGATACGCAGTATTTT; CDR3 protein: CSVIPRDRPTDTQYF; V gene: TRBV29-1; D gene: TRBD1; J gene: TRBJ2-3; clone size: NA
CDR3 DNA: TGTGCCAGCAGCTTATTGAGAAGTGAGCAGTTCTTC; CDR3 protein: CASSLLRSEQFF; V gene: TRBV7-9; D gene: NA; J gene: TRBJ2-1; clone size: NA
CDR3 DNA: TGCGCCAGCAGCCCCGGACATTCCTCTGGGGCCAACGTCCTGACTTTC; CDR3 protein: CASSPGHSSGANVLTF; V gene: TRBV5-1; D gene: NA; J gene: TRBJ2-6; clone size: once
CDR3 DNA: TGTGCCAGCAGCTTAGATCCCGGGACCCAGTACTTC; CDR3 protein: CASSLDPGTQYF; V gene: TRBV7-9; D gene: NA; J gene: TRBJ2-5; clone size: NA
CDR3 DNA: TGCGCCAGCAGCGTCGACAGGGACTATGGCTACACCTTC; CDR3 protein: CASSVDRDYGYTF; V gene: TRBV5-1; D gene: TRBD1; J gene: TRBJ1-2; clone size: NA
CDR3 DNA: TGCAGCACAACCTATCAGGGGAGCACAGATACGCAGTATTTT; CDR3 protein: CSTTYQGSTDTQYF; V gene: TRBV29-1; D gene: NA; J gene: TRBJ2-3; clone size: NA
CDR3 DNA: TGCGCCAGCAGCCAACCACACGGGAGGAACCAAGAGACCCAGTACTTC; CDR3 protein: CASSQPHGRNQETQYF; V gene: TRBV4-1; D gene: TRBD2; J gene: TRBJ2-5; clone size: NA
CDR3 DNA: TGTGCCAGCGCCCCGAGCCCGCCGAACACTGAAGCTTTCTTT; CDR3 protein: CASAPSPPNTEAFF; V gene: TRBV28; D gene: NA; J gene: TRBJ1-1; clone size: NA
CDR3 DNA: TGTGCCAGCAGCTTAGGTCGACAGGGGGAAGGCTACACCTTC; CDR3 protein: CASSLGRQGEGYTF; V gene: TRBV11-2; D gene: TRBD1; J gene: TRBJ1-2; clone size: NA
CDR3 DNA: TGCGCCAGCAGCCAAGAGACAGGGTCCACTCAGCCCCAGCATTTT; CDR3 protein: CASSQETGSTQPQHF; V gene: TRBV4-3; D gene: TRBD1; J gene: TRBJ1-5; clone size: NA
CDR3 DNA: TGTGCCAGCAGCTTAGATTCGGGGCCCGACGGCAAAGAGACCCAGTACTTC; CDR3 protein: CASSLDSGPDGKETQYF; V gene: TRBV11-3; D gene: NA; J gene: TRBJ2-5; clone size: NA
CDR3 DNA: TGTGCCCTGGAGGGGGACTACACAGATACGCAGTATTTT; CDR3 protein: CALEGDYTDTQYF; V gene: TRBV30; D gene: NA; J gene: TRBJ2-3; clone size: NA
CDR3 DNA: TGCGCCAGCAGTGAGACAGCTAACTATGGCTACACCTTC; CDR3 protein: CASSETANYGYTF; V gene: TRBV10-1; D gene: NA; J gene: TRBJ1-2; clone size: NA
CDR3 DNA: TGTGCCAGCTCATCGACAGGGGGCAATCAGCCCCAGCATTTT; CDR3 protein: CASSSTGGNQPQHF; V gene: TRBV18; D gene: TRBD1; J gene: TRBJ1-5; clone size: NA
CDR3 DNA: TGTGCCAGCACCCCTCTGGGACAGGGGACTGCTGGCTACACCTTC; CDR3 protein: CASTPLGQGTAGYTF; V gene: TRBV6-6; D gene: TRBD1; J gene: TRBJ1-2; clone size: NA
CDR3 DNA: TGCAGCGTGACAGGTAGAGACGAGCAGTACTTC; CDR3 protein: CSVTGRDEQYF; V gene: TRBV29-1; D gene: NA; J gene: TRBJ2-7; clone size: NA
CDR3 DNA: TGTGCCAGCAGCCCCGGGACTCACTCCTACGAGCAGTACTTC; CDR3 protein: CASSPGTHSYEQYF; V gene: TRBV6-6; D gene: NA; J gene: TRBJ2-7; clone size: NA
CDR3 DNA: TGCGCCAGCTCCGCCACAGGTGACACTGAAGCTTTCTTT; CDR3 protein: CASSATGDTEAFF; V gene: TRBV10-1; D gene: NA; J gene: TRBJ1-1; clone size: once
CDR3 DNA: TGTGCCAGCAGTTACGGGCCGACTAGCGGGTTATACGAGCAGTACTTC; CDR3 protein: CASSYGPTSGLYEQYF; V gene: TRBV6-6; D gene: TRBD2; J gene: TRBJ2-7; clone size: NA
CDR3 DNA: TGTGCCAGCAGCCGGGGAGGGGCCCAGTACTTC; CDR3 protein: CASSRGGAQYF; V gene: TRBV27; D gene: TRBD2; J gene: TRBJ2-5; clone size: NA
CDR3 DNA: TGTGCCAGCAGCGCCACCCCGGGAGGGGGCGGCACAGATACGCAGTATTTT; CDR3 protein: CASSATPGGGGTDTQYF; V gene: TRBV9; D gene: NA; J gene: TRBJ2-3; clone size: NA
CDR3 DNA: TGTGCCTGGAGTCGGGAGGGCCTAACGGATACGCAGTATTTT; CDR3 protein: CAWSREGLTDTQYF; V gene: TRBV30; D gene: TRBD2; J gene: TRBJ2-3; clone size: NA
CDR3 DNA: TGTGCCAGCAGCCGCTCTGATGAGCAGTTCTTC; CDR3 protein: CASSRSDEQFF; V gene: TRBV6-6; D gene: NA; J gene: TRBJ2-1; clone size: NA
CDR3 DNA: TGTGCCACCAGCAAGGGGCGGGGGAACACTGAAGCTTTCTTT; CDR3 protein: CATSKGRGNTEAFF; V gene: TRBV15; D gene: NA; J gene: TRBJ1-1; clone size: NA
CDR3 DNA: TGTGCCAGCAGTGAAGGCAGGGTCGGTGAAAAACTGTTTTTT; CDR3 protein: CASSEGRVGEKLFF; V gene: TRBV2; D gene: NA; J gene: TRBJ1-4; clone size: NA
CDR3 DNA: TGTGCCATCAGTGATCTGGGGAGTAACTATGGCTACACCTTC; CDR3 protein: CAISDLGSNYGYTF; V gene: TRBV10-3; D gene: NA; J gene: TRBJ1-2; clone size: NA
CDR3 DNA: TGTGCCTGGAGTAGACCTGGAAACACCATATATTTT; CDR3 protein: CAWSRPGNTIYF; V gene: TRBV30; D gene: NA; J gene: TRBJ1-3; clone size: NA
CDR3 DNA: TGCGCCAGCAGCCAAGGACTAAAAGAGACCCAGTACTTC; CDR3 protein: CASSQGLKETQYF; V gene: TRBV4-1; D gene: NA; J gene: TRBJ2-5; clone size: NA
CDR3 DNA: TGTGCCAGCAAGGGACAGGGATGGATCACTGAAGCTTTCTTT; CDR3 protein: CASKGQGWITEAFF; V gene: TRBV6-5; D gene: TRBD1; J gene: TRBJ1-1; clone size: NA
CDR3 DNA: TGTGCCAGCAGTGAATACGGGGGGGCCACTAGCACAGATACGCAGTATTTT; CDR3 protein: CASSEYGGATSTDTQYF; V gene: TRBV25-1; D gene: TRBD2; J gene: TRBJ2-3; clone size: NA
CDR3 DNA: TGTGCCAGCAGTTACGATAACACCGGGGAGCTGTTTTTT; CDR3 protein: CASSYDNTGELFF; V gene: TRBV6-5; D gene: NA; J gene: TRBJ2-2; clone size: NA
CDR3 DNA: TGTGCCAAAGCGGGCGGCGGGAGTTCCCGCCTCGACTCCTACAATGAGCAGTTCTTC; CDR3 protein: CAKAGGGSSRLDSYNEQFF; V gene: TRBV7-9; D gene: TRBD2; J gene: TRBJ2-1; clone size: NA
CDR3 DNA: TGTGCCAGCAGTGTGCGTTTCCCCGGGGAGCTGTTTTTT; CDR3 protein: CASSVRFPGELFF; V gene: TRBV25-1; D gene: NA; J gene: TRBJ2-2; clone size: NA
CDR3 DNA: TGTGCCAGCAGCACGTACGAGACCCAGTACTTC; CDR3 protein: CASSTYETQYF; V gene: TRBV5-6; D gene: NA; J gene: TRBJ2-5; clone size: NA
CDR3 DNA: TGTGCCAGCAGCCCCCGAACCGGGTGGGTTGACTATAATTCACCCCTCCACTTT; CDR3 protein: CASSPRTGWVDYNSPLHF; V gene: TRBV27; D gene: NA; J gene: TRBJ1-6; clone size: NA
CDR3 DNA: TGCGCCAGCAGCTTGGGAATACAGGCCCAAGAGACCCAGTACTTC; CDR3 protein: CASSLGIQAQETQYF; V gene: TRBV5-1; D gene: NA; J gene: TRBJ2-5; clone size: NA
CDR3 DNA: TGTGCCTGCACCCCGGGACTTTCAAATGAAAAACTGTTTTTT; CDR3 protein: CACTPGLSNEKLFF; V gene: TRBV30; D gene: NA; J gene: TRBJ1-4; clone size: NA
CDR3 DNA: TGTGCCAGCAGTGAAGCCGGGACAGCGGCCCCCTACGAGCAGTACTTC; CDR3 protein: CASSEAGTAAPYEQYF; V gene: TRBV2; D gene: TRBD1; J gene: TRBJ2-7; clone size: NA
CDR3 DNA: TGTGCCAGCAGCGAACTAGGCGGGAACACCGGGGAGCTGTTTTTT; CDR3 protein: CASSELGGNTGELFF; V gene: TRBV2; D gene: NA; J gene: TRBJ2-2; clone size: NA